Sequencing of this TCR beta chain was carried out in a study of T-cell reconstitution after alpha-beta-depleted transplantation in children. Germline CDR1 reads MNHEY; CDR2 reads SMNVEV (reference sequence). V shed 3 bases, J shed 0 bases, and the junction held 5 bases outside the gene matches. The CDR3 has 15 residues. Preparing the TCRbeta library involved the use of unique molecular identifiers. In TCRdb, the PCR reads were re-called with MiXCR into one record per CDR3 protein. The sample lists a few hundred thousand distinct CDR3 sequences; roughly 25% were seen once. This specimen consisted of PBMCs, mostly from graft donor cells, obtained 180 days after TCRalphabeta/CD19-depleted stem cell transplant. The clonotype was recovered from a male patient younger than 18 who had a stem cell transplant for acute lymphoblastic leukemia, so the T cells may come from the graft donor. J is TRBJ2-7 and V is TRBV27, with 7 bases identical to TRBD1. CDR3: CASSFAWDSSYEQYF. As DNA, the CDR3 is TGTGCCAGCAGTTTCGCATGGGACAGCTCCTACGAGCAGTACTTC.